The entry below gives a single T cell receptor (beta chain) sequence along with its context. No antigen is known for it. Sequencing was performed with immunoSEQ multiplex PCR; in TCRdb, only in-frame clones are kept and a portion is missing. This sample yields approximately 91,000 clones, of which around 87% are seen a single time; more than 4% belongs to the top ten. The sample originates from a study of OX40 agonist ivuxolimab in advanced cancers. Overall study results and limits: Also present in some nonresponders was a low level of normalized T-cell clonal expansion.

There are 14 residues in the CDR3. The V and J ends lost 4 bases and 4 bases respectively, with 14 bases between them. The germline V gene encodes CDR1 MNHEY and CDR2 SMNVEV (reference sequence). Enrollment shut out patients with autoimmune disease history or systemic immunosuppression. Samples were taken at baseline and on day 1 of cycles 4 and 7. The chain employs TRBV27 and TRBJ2-7, with D possibly being TRBD1 or TRBD2 (6 bases each). The sequence came from an adult with an advanced solid tumor such as melanoma, head and neck, liver or kidney cancer. This material consisted of CD4+ or CD8+ T cells sorted from blood, taken in a trial of the OX40 agonist ivuxolimab. CDR3 sequence (DNA): TGTGCCAGCAGTTACGGGGGCTTAAAATACGAGCAGTACTTC. Translating it yields CASSYGGLKYEQYF.